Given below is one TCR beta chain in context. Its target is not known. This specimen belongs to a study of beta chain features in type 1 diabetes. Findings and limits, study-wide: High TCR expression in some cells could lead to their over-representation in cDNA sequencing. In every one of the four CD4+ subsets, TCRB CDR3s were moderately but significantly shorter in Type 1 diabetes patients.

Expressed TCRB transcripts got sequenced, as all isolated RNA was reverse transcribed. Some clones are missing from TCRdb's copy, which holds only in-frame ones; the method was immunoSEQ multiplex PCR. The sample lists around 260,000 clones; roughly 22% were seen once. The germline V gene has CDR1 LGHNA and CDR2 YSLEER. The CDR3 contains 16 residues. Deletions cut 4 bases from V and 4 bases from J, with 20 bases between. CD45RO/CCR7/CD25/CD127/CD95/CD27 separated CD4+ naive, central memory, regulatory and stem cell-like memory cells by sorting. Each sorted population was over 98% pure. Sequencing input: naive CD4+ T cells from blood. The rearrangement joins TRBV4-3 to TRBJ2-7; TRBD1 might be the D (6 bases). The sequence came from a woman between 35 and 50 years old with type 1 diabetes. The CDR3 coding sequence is TGCGCCAGCAGCCGCGCCGCGACAGGTACCTTTTACGAGCAGTACTTC. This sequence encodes CASSRAATGTFYEQYF.